These 30 T cell receptor beta chains originate from one sample sequenced in a study of cytomegalovirus exposure and HLA in healthy donors. The PCR ran on 60 Vbeta and 13 Jbeta primers. The repertoire was sequenced with immunoSEQ multiplex PCR; TCRdb's copy has only in-frame clones and lacks some. The top ten clones hold more than 0.5% of a sample with about 230,000 clones, 70% to 85% of them seen once. The sequenced sample consisted of PBMCs. These receptors were taken from a middle-aged woman in good health and CMV-seronegative.

The J gene is TRBJ1-1, the V gene TRBV18; D is possibly TRBD1 (5 bases). The germline V and J ends were trimmed by 4 bases and 3 bases, with 12 bases remaining between them. Per the germline V gene, CDR1 is KGHSH and CDR2 is LQKENI. CDR3 length: 14 amino acids. CDR3 sequence: CASSQRSGDTEAFF. In nucleotides, the CDR3 is TGTGCCAGCTCACAACGGTCGGGGGACACTGAAGCTTTCTTT.

The chain combines TRBV19 with TRBJ1-1; 7 positions agree with TRBD1. Germline CDR1 LNHDA, CDR2 SQIVND (reference sequence). V was clipped by 4 bases and J by 5 bases; unmatched bases: 10. The CDR3 loop spans 15 amino acids. CDR3 in amino acids: CASSTTTTGRTEAFF. CDR3 nucleotides: TGTGCCAGTAGTACCACCACGACAGGGCGGACTGAAGCTTTCTTT.

This chain uses TRBV5-4 with TRBJ2-3; D is perhaps TRBD1 (6 bases). This CDR3 spans 15 amino acids. CDR1 and CDR2 from the germline V gene are SGHNT and YYREEE (reference sequence). V lost 0 bases and J lost 10, with 18 bases in between. The CDR3 loop reads CASSLAGVAGDAQYF. DNA for the CDR3: TGTGCCAGCAGCTTGGCAGGGGTAGCCGGGGATGCGCAGTATTTT.

The chain links TRBV5-1 to TRBJ1-2, with no clear D. V lost 0 bases and J lost 6, with 9 bases in between. Germline V gives CDR1 SGHRS, CDR2 YFSETQ. The CDR3 runs to 13 residues. The CDR3 loop is CASSLAFPDGYTF. The CDR3 DNA reads as TGCGCCAGCAGCTTGGCCTTCCCCGATGGCTACACCTTC. Supplemented by reference TRBV5-1 and TRBJ1-2, the full variable domain reads KAGVTQTPRYLIKTRGQQVTLSCSPISGHRSVSWYQQTPGQGLQFLFEYFSETQRNKGNFPGRFSGRQFSNSRSEMNVSTLELGDSALYLCASSLAFPDGYTFGSGTRLTVV.

The CDR3 DNA reads as TGTGCCAGCAGTCGAACTGGACTGGGCAAGGGGGAGCTGTTTTTT. Encoded protein: CASSRTGLGKGELFF. The chain employs TRBV14 and TRBJ2-2, with a possible D match to TRBD2 (5 bases). CDR3 size: 15 residues. Trimming pared 6 bases from V and 8 bases from J, leaving 19 bases between. The V gene's germline CDR1 is SGHDN and CDR2 FVKESK.

This chain links TRBV4-1 with TRBJ1-5; 7 nucleotides line up with TRBD1. The CDR3 extends over 15 amino acids. From germline, CDR1 is MGHRA and CDR2 YSYEKL. V shed 0 bases and J 6 bases; nucleotides not matched to a gene: 5. This CDR3 is CASSQEGQKGQPQHF. CDR3 nucleotide sequence: TGCGCCAGCAGCCAAGAGGGACAGAAGGGTCAGCCCCAGCATTTT.

The chain carries TRBV18 and TRBJ1-2, with 7 bases identical to TRBD1. The germline V gene encodes CDR1 KGHSH and CDR2 LQKENI. V lost 3 bases to trimming and J lost 4 bases; unmatched junction nucleotides: 5. The CDR3 covers 14 residues. This chain's CDR3 is CASSPTGQFYGYTF. The CDR3 DNA is TGTGCCAGCTCACCTACGGGACAGTTCTATGGCTACACCTTC.

The chain carries TRBV30 and TRBJ2-1, with D possibly TRBD1 on 6 matching bases. The ends were cut back, 0 bases at V and 12 bases at J, with 15 bases in the middle. Germline CDR1 reads GTSNPN; CDR2 reads SVGIG (reference sequence). The CDR3 has 13 amino acids. The DNA for the CDR3 is TGTGCCTGGAGTGTAGCCGGACAGTTGGTGCAGTTCTTC. It is translated as CAWSVAGQLVQFF.

The chain links TRBV7-2 to TRBJ1-1, with no clear D. Germline lookup yields CDR1 SGHTA and CDR2 FQGNSA. V gave up 4 bases and J gave up 2 bases, with 8 bases separating them. The length of the CDR3 is 13 residues. For the CDR3, the DNA is TGTGCCAGCAGCTGGAGTGCAAACACTGAAGCTTTCTTT. Protein product: CASSWSANTEAFF.

The gene calls are TRBV9 and TRBJ2-5; 8 nucleotides match TRBD1. The germline V gene encodes CDR1 SGDLS and CDR2 YYNGEE. V dropped 0 bases and J dropped 4; count of bases not matched to a gene: 8. The CDR3 loop spans 16 amino acids. DNA of the CDR3: TGTGCCAGCAGCGTAGCCCTCGGACAGGGAGGAGAGACCCAGTACTTC. This gives the protein CASSVALGQGGETQYF.

V gene TRBV25-1 combines with J gene TRBJ2-2, with a possible D match to TRBD1 (5 bases). The CDR3 covers 15 residues. Germline values: CDR1 MGHDK, CDR2 SYGVNS. V gave up 2 bases and J gave up 4 bases, with 11 bases separating them. The CDR3 DNA follows: TGTGCCAGCAGTGAAGGGTCAGGGTCCACCGGGGAGCTGTTTTTT. Encoded protein: CASSEGSGSTGELFF.

J is TRBJ1-1 and V is TRBV7-9; possible D gene TRBD1, 5 bases. The CDR3 has 11 residues. The V gene lost 4 bases and the J gene lost 11 bases, with 11 bases spanning the gap. The germline V gene encodes CDR1 SEHNR and CDR2 FQNEAQ (reference sequence). Here the CDR3 reads CASSSGLGAFF. CDR3 sequence (DNA): TGTGCCAGCAGCTCGGGACTGGGGGCTTTCTTT.

The CDR3 DNA reads TGTGCCAGCAGTGAAGCCGGGGGGTGGGAGCAGTACTTC. It specifies CASSEAGGWEQYF. The J gene is TRBJ2-7, the V gene TRBV2, with TRBD2 identical over 7 bases. V trimming: 0 bases; J trimming: 7 bases; junction bases outside the gene matches: 3. The CDR3 has 13 amino acids. CDR1 and CDR2 (germline): SNHLY, FYNNEI.

The CDR3 sequence: CASLTGGEQYF. Here the CDR3 DNA reads TGTGCCAGCTTAACCGGGGGCGAGCAGTACTTC. The chain employs TRBV6-6 and TRBJ2-7; maybe TRBD2 (6 bases). Germline CDR1 is MNHNY and CDR2 is SVGAGI (reference sequence). V shed 8 bases and J shed 6 bases, with 11 bases lying between them. The CDR3 contains 11 residues.

The chain recombines TRBV5-4 with TRBJ2-2; D perhaps matches TRBD2 (6 bases). V lost 0 bases and J 5 bases, leaving 17 bases between the germline ends. The CDR3 sequence is 17 residues long. CDR1 is SGHNT and CDR2 is YYREEE in the germline V gene (reference sequence). CDR3 coding DNA: TGTGCCAGCAGCTTGGGGTTGTTCCGGGGGACGACCGGGGAGCTGTTTTTT. Its translation: CASSLGLFRGTTGELFF.

J is TRBJ1-5 and V is TRBV6-6, with a weak D call TRBD1 (6 bases). This CDR3 spans 13 amino acids. The germline CDR1 and CDR2 sequences are MNHNY and SVGAGI (reference sequence). Deletions cut 2 bases from V and 9 bases from J, with 11 bases between. The CDR3 sequence: CASSYEGGLPQHF. DNA for the CDR3: TGTGCCAGCAGTTACGAGGGGGGGTTGCCCCAGCATTTT.

This clone was detected many times. This chain uses TRBV5-1 with TRBJ2-1; D remains unclear. Germline V gene sequence: CDR1 SGHRS, CDR2 YFSETQ. Trimming shortened V by 0 bases and J by 7 bases, and 8 bases separated the two germline ends. The CDR3 consists of 13 residues. The CDR3 region is CASSLEQLNEQFF. The CDR3 nucleotides are TGCGCCAGCAGCTTGGAACAGCTGAATGAGCAGTTCTTC. The full variable domain, rest sourced from reference TRBV5-1 and TRBJ2-1, is KAGVTQTPRYLIKTRGQQVTLSCSPISGHRSVSWYQQTPGQGLQFLFEYFSETQRNKGNFPGRFSGRQFSNSRSEMNVSTLELGDSALYLCASSLEQLNEQFFGPGTRLTVL.

This chain connects TRBV6-5 to TRBJ1-6, with 9 bases identical to TRBD1. The CDR3 is made up of 16 amino acids. Germline assignment: CDR1 MNHEY and CDR2 SVGAGI. V dropped 2 bases and J dropped 9; count of bases not matched to a gene: 8. CDR3 nucleotide sequence: TGTGCCAGCAGTTACGGAGGACAGGGGTGGGTTTCACCCCTCCACTTT. This gives the protein CASSYGGQGWVSPLHF.

The chain recombines TRBV29-1 with TRBJ1-3, with D tentatively TRBD1 (6 bases). CDR1 is SQVTM, CDR2 ANQGSEA, per germline. V gave up 6 bases and J gave up 0 bases, with 15 bases separating them. CDR3 length: 15 residues. The CDR3 loop reads CSVRGGALSGNTIYF. As DNA, the CDR3 is TGCAGCGTGCGGGGGGGGGCACTCTCTGGAAACACCATATATTTT.

The CDR3 spells CASSLDPGRPSPLHF. In nucleotides, the CDR3 is TGCGCCAGCAGCTTGGACCCGGGAAGACCTTCACCCCTCCACTTT. V gene TRBV5-1 combines with J gene TRBJ1-6; D gene unclear. Germline CDR1 and CDR2: SGHRS and YFSETQ. CDR3 size: 15 residues. V was shortened by 0 bases and J by 9 bases, with 13 bases between the two germline ends.

The genes are TRBV5-5 and TRBJ1-5; D might be TRBD1 (5 bases). V was shortened by 2 bases and J by 0 bases, with 15 bases between the two germline ends. This CDR3 is 17 amino acids long. Germline values: CDR1 SGHKS, CDR2 YYEKEE (reference sequence). The CDR3 DNA reads TGTGCCAGCAGCTTTAGCAGGGTTGGCAATAGCAATCAGCCCCAGCATTTT. Amino acid sequence: CASSFSRVGNSNQPQHF.

The chain links TRBV11-3 to TRBJ2-4, with 8 bases lining up with TRBD1. The CDR3 runs to 15 residues. V trimming: 1 base; J trimming: 2 bases; junction bases outside the gene matches: 1. Germline V CDR1 and CDR2: SGHNT, YENEEA. The chain's CDR3 is CASSLGQGTKNIQYF. CDR3 in DNA: TGTGCCAGCAGCTTAGGACAGGGGACCAAAAACATTCAGTACTTC.

V usage is TRBV10-3 and J usage is TRBJ2-3; no reliable D call. V was pared by 3 bases and J by 1 base, with 2 bases between. The CDR3 spans 12 residues. Germline assignment: CDR1 ENHRY and CDR2 SYGVKD. The chain's CDR3 is CAISDGTDTQYF. The DNA for the CDR3 is TGTGCCATCAGTGACGGCACAGATACGCAGTATTTT.

The genes are TRBV2 and TRBJ2-5; TRBD2 agrees at 12 bases. There are 14 residues in the CDR3. The V gene end was trimmed by 10 bases and the J gene end by 4 bases; junction bases not matched to a gene: 7. The V gene's germline CDR1 is SNHLY and CDR2 FYNNEI. CDR3 nucleotide sequence: TGTGCCACGGAACGGACTAGCGGGGTAGAGACCCAGTACTTC. It is translated as CATERTSGVETQYF. The variable domain in full, with the rest retrieved from reference TRBV2 and TRBJ2-5, is EPEVTQTPSHQVTQMGQEVILRCVPISNHLYFYWYRQILGQKVEFLVSFYNNEISEKSEIFDDQFSVERPDGSNFTLKIRSTKLEDSAMYFCATERTSGVETQYFGPGTRLLVL.

The J gene is TRBJ2-7, the V gene TRBV11-2; the D gene is possibly TRBD1 (6 bases). The CDR3 totals 15 residues. Germline assignment: CDR1 SGHAT and CDR2 FQNNGV. Trimming pared 6 bases from V and 3 bases from J, leaving 18 bases between. CDR3 residues: CASRFGTFPLYEQYF. In DNA form, the CDR3 reads TGTGCCAGCAGATTCGGGACATTCCCCCTCTACGAGCAGTACTTC. Together with reference TRBV11-2 and TRBJ2-7, the CDR3 gives the full variable domain: EAGVAQSPRYKIIEKRQSVAFWCNPISGHATLYWYQQILGQGPKLLIQFQNNGVVDDSQLPKDRFSAERLKGVDSTLKIQPAKLEDSAVYLCASRFGTFPLYEQYFGPGTRLTVT.

V and J are TRBV7-8 and TRBJ1-1; D unresolved. The length of the CDR3 is 13 residues. Germline assignment: CDR1 SGHVS and CDR2 FQNEAQ. The V end was cut by 3 bases, the J end by 5 bases, with 10 bases between. The CDR3 nucleotides read TGTGCCAGCAGCTTCCCCGGGGTTACTGAAGCTTTCTTT. It specifies CASSFPGVTEAFF.

The rearrangement links TRBV14 to TRBJ2-3; 9 bases map to TRBD2. Trimming removed 6 bases from V and 5 bases from J; junction bases left unmatched: 9. The germline V gene has CDR1 SGHDN and CDR2 FVKESK. The length of the CDR3 is 15 residues. The CDR3, as DNA: TGTGCCAGCAGTCTCTCTATAGCGGGGGAAGATACGCAGTATTTT. Its translation is CASSLSIAGEDTQYF.

The chain joins TRBV5-8 to TRBJ1-1; D ambiguous. This CDR3 contains 11 residues. V lost 2 bases and J lost 4, with 3 bases in between. Looked up from germline, CDR1 is SGHTS and CDR2 is YDEGEE. CDR3 region: CASSFITEAFF. As DNA, the CDR3 is TGTGCCAGCAGCTTTATCACTGAAGCTTTCTTT. The whole variable domain, filled in from reference TRBV5-8 and TRBJ1-1, reads EAGVTQSPTHLIKTRGQQATLRCSPISGHTSVYWYQQALGLGLQFLLWYDEGEERNRGNFPPRFSGRQFPNYSSELNVNALELEDSALYLCASSFITEAFFGQGTRLTVV.

The chain joins TRBV14 to TRBJ1-4, with D hard to call. This CDR3 has 16 amino acids. Germline V gene sequence: CDR1 SGHDN, CDR2 FVKESK. The V end was cut by 0 bases, the J end by 8 bases, with 16 bases between. The CDR3 DNA reads as TGTGCCAGCAGCCAAGATGGCCAGCGAGGTAGAGAAAAACTGTTTTTT. It encodes CASSQDGQRGREKLFF.

This rearrangement joins TRBV7-2 to TRBJ2-3; possible D gene TRBD2, 7 bases. V was cut by 5 bases and J by 1 base, with 13 bases left in between. CDR1 is SGHTA and CDR2 is FQGNSA in the germline V gene. The length of the CDR3 is 15 residues. CDR3 amino acids: CASSEGGGGTDTQYF. For the CDR3, the DNA is TGTGCCAGCAGCGAAGGGGGGGGAGGCACAGATACGCAGTATTTT.